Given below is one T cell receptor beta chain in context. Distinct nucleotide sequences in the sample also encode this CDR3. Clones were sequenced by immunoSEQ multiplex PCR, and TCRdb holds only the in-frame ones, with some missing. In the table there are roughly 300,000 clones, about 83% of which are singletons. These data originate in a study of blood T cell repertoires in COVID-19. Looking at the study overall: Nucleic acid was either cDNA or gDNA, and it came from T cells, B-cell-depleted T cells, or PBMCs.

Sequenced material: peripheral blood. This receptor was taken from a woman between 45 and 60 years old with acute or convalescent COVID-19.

The chain's CDR3 is CASSPGLASTDTQYF. The CDR3 nucleotides read TGTGCCAGCAGCCCGGGACTAGCCAGCACAGATACGCAGTATTTT. The V call is TRBV7-3, the J call TRBJ2-3; 9 nucleotides align to TRBD2. J lost 0 bases, V lost 5 bases, and 3 bases had no gene match. The CDR3 is 15 amino acids. The germline V gene encodes CDR1 SGHTA and CDR2 FQGTGA. Full variable domain (missing parts from reference TRBV7-3 and TRBJ2-3): GAGVSQTPSNKVTEKGKYVELRCDPISGHTALYWYRQSLGQGPEFLIYFQGTGAADDSGLPNDRFFAVRPEGSVSTLKIQRTERGDSAVYLCASSPGLASTDTQYFGPGTRLTVL.